Presented here are 5 T cell receptor beta chains from one specimen sequenced in a study of blood T cells in healthy people across ages. A second roughly 6 to 11 cycle PCR used barcoded and J-beta primers. Each CDR3 protein is one row after TCRdb ran MiXCR on the 5' RACE reads. The table includes some 1.6 million distinct CDR3 sequences, about 31% detected once. The specimen sequenced was blood. Source of these receptors: a woman aged 30 to 39 in good health.

The rearrangement uses TRBV6-6 and TRBJ1-2; D gene ambiguous. With 2 bases removed from V and 5 bases from J, the gap between germline ends came to 9 bases. CDR1 and CDR2 (germline): MNHNY, SVGAGI (reference sequence). The CDR3 extends over 13 amino acids. CDR3 protein: CASSYRVEYGYTF. The CDR3 DNA is TGTGCCAGCAGTTACAGGGTCGAATATGGCTACACCTTC.

This clonotype appeared a few times. V is TRBV7-3 and J is TRBJ2-3; 14 nucleotides line up with TRBD2. Per germline, CDR1 SGHTA and CDR2 FQGTGA. V shed 5 bases and J 8 bases; nucleotides not matched to a gene: 6. The CDR3 is 15 residues long. The CDR3 loop is CASSLGTSGRGTQYF. DNA of the CDR3: TGTGCCAGCAGCCTAGGGACTAGCGGGAGAGGTACGCAGTATTTT.

This clonotype was recorded a few times. This chain uses TRBV9 with TRBJ1-6; 9 bases fit TRBD1. Germline V lookup: CDR1 SGDLS, CDR2 YYNGEE. With V trimmed by 4 bases and J by 9 bases, 8 bases remained unmatched. The CDR3 totals 15 residues. CDR3 loop: CASSIGTGTSSPLHF. CDR3 nucleotides: TGTGCCAGCAGCATCGGGACAGGGACGAGTTCACCCCTCCACTTT.

The rearrangement joins TRBV10-3 to TRBJ1-5; D not certain. The V end lost 3 bases, the J end lost 3 bases, and 12 bases lay between the germline ends. The CDR3 consists of 15 residues. The germline CDR1 and CDR2 sequences are ENHRY and SYGVKD. CDR3 coding DNA: TGTGCCATCAGTGATATGGGGTTGAACAATCAGCCCCAGCATTTT. Translation: CAISDMGLNNQPQHF.

This clonotype was observed a few times. The J gene is TRBJ2-4, the V gene TRBV9; D is ambiguous. Per germline, CDR1 SGDLS and CDR2 YYNGEE. V lost 0 bases, J lost 3 bases, and 13 bases lay in between. CDR3 length equals 16 residues. CDR3 amino acids: CASSVEGITGKNIQYF. CDR3 bases: TGTGCCAGCAGCGTAGAAGGGATCACGGGCAAAAACATTCAGTACTTC.